The 12 T cell receptor beta chains below come from one sample, sequenced in a study of T cells in localized non-small cell lung cancer. Profiled with immunoSEQ multiplex PCR; TCRdb holds only in-frame clones, not every one. Of tens of thousands of clones listed, around 90% are singletons. Specimen: PBMCs, collected before any cancer treatment. The receptors derive from a female donor with stage II lung adenocarcinoma.

This chain joins TRBV9 and TRBJ1-3; D is unclear. Trimming removed 3 bases at V and 0 bases at J, with 4 bases between. The germline gives CDR1 SGDLS, CDR2 YYNGEE. The CDR3 runs to 13 residues. CDR3: CASSALSGNTIYF. The CDR3 DNA is TGTGCCAGCAGCGCCCTCTCTGGAAACACCATATATTTT.

This chain joins TRBV5-1 and TRBJ2-7; tentatively, D is TRBD1 or TRBD2 (5 bases each). Germline CDR1 SGHRS, CDR2 YFSETQ. The ends were cut back, 0 bases at V and 7 bases at J, with 11 bases in the middle. The CDR3 loop spans 13 amino acids. CDR3 region: CASSLVGVVEQYF. CDR3 nucleotide sequence: TGCGCCAGCAGCTTGGTGGGGGTGGTGGAGCAGTACTTC.

This clone was detected only once. This sequence joins TRBV6-1 and TRBJ2-1, with 13 bases lining up with TRBD2. After removal of 4 bases from V and 11 bases from J, the junction contained 8 bases not matched to a gene. The CDR3 length is 15 residues. Germline CDR1 and CDR2: MNHNS and SASEGT. CDR3 coding DNA: TGTGCCAGCAGTGCCGGGACTAGCGGGGTTATGCAGCAGTTCTTC. As protein: CASSAGTSGVMQQFF.

The chain uses TRBV20-1 and TRBJ1-5; maybe TRBD1 (6 bases). Germline CDR1 is DFQATT and CDR2 is SNEGSKA (reference sequence). The CDR3 is made up of 11 amino acids. For the CDR3, the DNA is TGCAGCGGCACAGGGTACCAGCCCCAGCATTTT. Translated, it gives CSGTGYQPQHF.

This sequence joins TRBV11-1 and TRBJ1-2; TRBD1 matches at 9 bases. The CDR3 runs to 16 residues. After removal of 2 bases from V and 8 bases from J, the junction contained 12 bases not matched to a gene. CDR1 is SGHAT and CDR2 is FQDESV in the germline V gene (reference sequence). The CDR3 sequence is CASSLTTGGSRNGYTF. DNA for the CDR3: TGTGCCAGCAGCTTAACGACAGGGGGAAGTCGGAACGGCTACACCTTC.

The CDR3 bases are TGTGCCAGCTCACCACCCACAGGGCGCCCAGCTAATGAAAAACTGTTTTTT. Encoded protein: CASSPPTGRPANEKLFF. The genes are TRBV18 and TRBJ1-4; D is possibly TRBD1 (6 bases). V was pared by 0 bases and J by 3 bases, with 14 bases between. Germline values: CDR1 KGHSH, CDR2 LQKENI. This CDR3 comprises 17 residues. Full variable domain (remainder filled in from reference TRBV18 and TRBJ1-4): NAGVMQNPRHLVRRRGQEARLRCSPMKGHSHVYWYRQLPEEGLKFMVYLQKENIIDESGMPKERFSAEFPKEGPSILRIQQVVRGDSAAYFCASSPPTGRPANEKLFFGSGTQLSVL.

This rearrangement joins TRBV10-3 to TRBJ1-4, with D possibly matching TRBD1 (6 bases). The CDR3 has 15 residues. The V end lost 0 bases, the J end lost 5 bases, and 10 bases lay between the germline ends. From germline, CDR1 is ENHRY and CDR2 SYGVKD. The CDR3 sequence: CAISESTGQNEKLFF. The CDR3 coding sequence is TGTGCCATCAGTGAGTCGACGGGACAAAATGAAAAACTGTTTTTT.

The chain couples TRBV7-9 to TRBJ1-4; D is undetermined. Germline-derived CDR1 and CDR2 are SEHNR and FQNEAQ (reference sequence). Trimming removed 0 bases at V and 6 bases at J, with 5 bases between. The CDR3 contains 13 residues. CDR3 in amino acids: CASSLAGYEKLFF. For the CDR3, the DNA is TGTGCCAGCAGCTTAGCAGGGTATGAAAAACTGTTTTTT.

V and J are TRBV10-3 and TRBJ2-7; D might be TRBD1 (5 bases). V was trimmed by 3 bases and J by 3 bases, leaving 15 bases between them. The CDR3 is 15 residues long. Germline CDR1 is ENHRY and CDR2 is SYGVKD. The CDR3 region has the DNA TGTGCCATCAGTGACCCGCAGGGTCTAGGCTACGAGCAGTACTTC. Its protein is CAISDPQGLGYEQYF.

Of note for this clone: Mismatch with germline at one junction end may stem from a read error. The chain recombines TRBV7-9 with TRBJ1-6; 9 bases agree with TRBD1. This CDR3 has 13 amino acids. The germline CDR1 and CDR2 sequences are SEHNR and FQNEAQ (reference sequence). CDR3 in DNA: TGTGCCAGCAGCTTGGACAGGGGCGCCCCTTCTGACTTT. It codes for CASSLDRGAPSDF.

This chain joins TRBV7-3 and TRBJ2-2; D unclear. The CDR3 sequence is 14 residues long. CDR1 SGHTA and CDR2 FQGTGA come from the germline V gene. Trimming took 4 bases from V and 0 from J, leaving 6 bases between them. CDR3 DNA: TGTGCCAGCAGCTCTACAGCGAACACCGGGGAGCTGTTTTTT. Its translation: CASSSTANTGELFF.

CDR3 amino acids: CASSPTGSNNQPQHF. Written as DNA, the CDR3 is TGCGCCAGCAGCCCCACAGGGTCGAACAATCAGCCCCAGCATTTT. The chain combines TRBV5-1 with TRBJ1-5; TRBD1 might be the D (6 bases). The CDR3 has 15 residues. Germline V gives CDR1 SGHRS, CDR2 YFSETQ. Trimming took off 4 bases at V and 3 bases at J, with 14 bases between the two ends.